What follows is one TCR beta chain and its context. What it binds is not known. The record originates from a study of T cell responses to AZD1222 COVID-19 vaccine. The CDR3 has 17 residues. After removal of 1 base from V and 6 bases from J, the junction contained 12 bases not matched to a gene. Germline V lookup: CDR1 SGHRS, CDR2 YFSETQ. Some clones are missing from TCRdb's copy, which holds only in-frame ones; the method was immunoSEQ multiplex PCR. The sample holds some 180,000 clones, 85% to 95% seen once. Study conclusions and caveats: The study reported that nearly half of spike-specific TCRs target unmutated variant regions.

This chain uses TRBV5-1 with TRBJ1-3; 8 bases fit TRBD1. This TCR came from an adult in good health. The sample was peripheral blood, taken on day 0 of AZD1222 vaccination. The CDR3 loop reads CASSLKADRADENTIYF. The CDR3 DNA is TGCGCCAGCAGCTTGAAAGCGGACAGGGCCGACGAAAACACCATATATTTT.